These 14 T cell receptor beta chains were all obtained from the same sample, sequenced in a study of shared clonotypes between healthy human individuals. Sequencing was performed with immunoSEQ multiplex PCR; in TCRdb, only in-frame clones are kept and a portion is missing. The sample records 2 million to 2.5 million clones, roughly 92% being singletons. Sequencing used naive CD4+ T cells from PBMCs. Subset specified: CD45RA+ positively selected. These receptors came from a man between 18 and 29 years old in good health. Some clones in this sample may be carry-over from other donors' samples.

The rearrangement links TRBV6-5 to TRBJ2-7, with TRBD2 matching 8 bases. Germline lookup yields CDR1 MNHEY and CDR2 SVGAGI. Germline trimming cut 2 bases from V and 3 bases from J; bases unmatched to any gene: 6. The CDR3 covers 15 residues. The CDR3 region is CASSYALAADYEQYF. The CDR3 DNA reads TGTGCCAGCAGTTACGCACTAGCGGCCGACTACGAGCAGTACTTC.

About this clone itself: This sample also contains other DNA sequences that code for the same CDR3. The rearrangement joins TRBV9 to TRBJ2-2, with 13 positions matching TRBD2. Germline CDR1 SGDLS, CDR2 YYNGEE. Trimming at V came to 0 bases and at J to 4 bases, leaving 0 bases not matched to a gene. The length of the CDR3 is 16 residues. DNA of the CDR3: TGTGCCAGCAGCGTAGGGACTAGCGGGAGCACCGGGGAGCTGTTTTTT. Amino acid sequence: CASSVGTSGSTGELFF. Using reference TRBV9 and TRBJ2-2 for the parts outside the CDR3, the full variable domain is DSGVTQTPKHLITATGQRVTLRCSPRSGDLSVYWYQQSLDQGLQFLIQYYNGEERAKGNILERFSAQQFPDLHSELNLSSLELGDSALYFCASSVGTSGSTGELFFGEGSRLTVL.

This clone was observed once. The rearrangement uses TRBV2 and TRBJ1-5; D gene ambiguous. The germline V gene encodes CDR1 SNHLY and CDR2 FYNNEI. The germline V and J ends were trimmed by 6 bases and 2 bases, with 14 bases remaining between them. The CDR3 consists of 15 residues. This CDR3 is CASSAERQGNQPQHF. CDR3 DNA sequence: TGTGCCAGCAGCGCAGAGAGGCAGGGCAATCAGCCCCAGCATTTT.

As concerns this clone: The identical CDR3 is also encoded by other nucleotide sequences in the sample. CDR3 protein: CSAGGANVLTF. The CDR3 coding sequence is TGCAGTGCTGGGGGGGCCAACGTCCTGACTTTC. This chain uses TRBV20-1 with TRBJ2-6; no reliable D call. The CDR3 consists of 11 residues. Germline V CDR1 and CDR2: DFQATT, SNEGSKA (reference sequence). V was clipped by 5 bases and J by 4 bases, with 3 bases between them.

The rearrangement joins TRBV28 to TRBJ1-1; D may be TRBD1 (6 bases). The V and J ends lost 7 bases and 7 bases respectively, with 19 bases between them. Germline-derived CDR1 and CDR2 are MDHEN and SYDVKM. The CDR3 covers 14 residues. CDR3 sequence reads: CASNLPGTSVEAFF. In DNA, the CDR3 is TGTGCCAGCAATCTACCCGGGACATCGGTTGAAGCTTTCTTT. The complete variable domain, with remaining parts taken from reference TRBV28 and TRBJ1-1, reads DVKVTQSSRYLVKRTGEKVFLECVQDMDHENMFWYRQDPGLGLRLIYFSYDVKMKEKGDIPEGYSVSREKKERFSLILESASTNQTSMYLCASNLPGTSVEAFFGQGTRLTVV.

The chain combines TRBV2 with TRBJ1-2, with D uncertain. This CDR3 has 13 amino acids. Trimming removed 4 bases from V and 2 bases from J, with 8 bases in between. Germline lookup yields CDR1 SNHLY and CDR2 FYNNEI. DNA for the CDR3: TGTGCCAGCAGTGGGAGGAAGAACTATGGCTACACCTTC. Translating it yields CASSGRKNYGYTF.

J is TRBJ1-1 and V is TRBV5-1, with D possibly matching TRBD1 (6 bases). V was shortened by 2 bases and J by 4 bases, with 12 bases between the two germline ends. Per the germline V gene, CDR1 is SGHRS and CDR2 is YFSETQ. CDR3 length: 14 amino acids. This CDR3 is CASSFGGLATEAFF. CDR3 DNA sequence: TGCGCCAGCAGCTTTGGGGGGCTGGCCACTGAAGCTTTCTTT.

CDR3 DNA sequence: TGTGCCAGCAGTCAAAAAAGCTGGGACAGGGGGGAAAAACTGTTTTTT. Encoded protein: CASSQKSWDRGEKLFF. The chain combines TRBV5-6 with TRBJ1-4, with 11 nucleotides matching TRBD1. The CDR3 runs to 16 residues. Unmatched junction bases numbered 11, after V lost 5 bases and J lost 8 bases. The germline CDR1 and CDR2 sequences are SGHDT and YYEEEE.

This sequence joins TRBV28 and TRBJ1-5, with D possibly matching TRBD1 (5 bases). V was trimmed by 3 bases and J by 6 bases, leaving 12 bases between them. The CDR3 is made up of 14 amino acids. Germline V gene lookup returns CDR1 MDHEN and CDR2 SYDVKM. CDR3 nucleotides: TGTGCCAGCAGTTTGAACAGGCCCCGTCAGCCCCAGCATTTT. Amino acids: CASSLNRPRQPQHF.

The V gene is TRBV20-1, the J gene TRBJ1-2; unclear D gene. CDR1 and CDR2 (germline): DFQATT, SNEGSKA (reference sequence). V was cut by 6 bases and J by 10 bases, with 15 bases left in between. The CDR3 spans 11 residues. The DNA for the CDR3 is TGCAGTGCGCCTTCGGACGGGGACTACACCTTC. Translated: CSAPSDGDYTF.

This clone occurred once. The identical CDR3 is also encoded by other nucleotide sequences in the sample. The chain employs TRBV18 and TRBJ1-4; D might be TRBD1 (5 bases). Germline CDR1 is KGHSH and CDR2 is LQKENI. This CDR3 contains 15 residues. V was trimmed by 3 bases and J by 0 bases, leaving 8 bases between them. The CDR3 region has the DNA TGTGCCAGCTCACCCCTGACAGCAACTAATGAAAAACTGTTTTTT. Translation gives CASSPLTATNEKLFF.

This clone was picked up one time. The rearrangement links TRBV5-1 to TRBJ2-1; D unclear. This CDR3 is 13 amino acids long. Germline CDR1 reads SGHRS; CDR2 reads YFSETQ. The germline V and J ends were trimmed by 3 bases and 5 bases, with 9 bases remaining between them. The CDR3 here is CASSSDGDNEQFF. DNA for the CDR3: TGCGCCAGCAGCTCTGACGGCGACAATGAGCAGTTCTTC. Together with reference TRBV5-1 and TRBJ2-1, the CDR3 gives the full variable domain: KAGVTQTPRYLIKTRGQQVTLSCSPISGHRSVSWYQQTPGQGLQFLFEYFSETQRNKGNFPGRFSGRQFSNSRSEMNVSTLELGDSALYLCASSSDGDNEQFFGPGTRLTVL.

This rearrangement joins TRBV28 to TRBJ2-7, with 9 bases fitting TRBD1. In germline, CDR1 is MDHEN, CDR2 SYDVKM. V was pared by 7 bases and J by 3 bases, with 13 bases of the junction left unmatched. There are 16 residues in the CDR3. The CDR3 reads CASTPRGRGQGYEQYF. CDR3 coding DNA: TGTGCCAGCACCCCCAGAGGTAGGGGACAGGGCTACGAGCAGTACTTC.

This chain links TRBV27 with TRBJ2-7; 7 positions match TRBD2. The CDR3 contains 18 residues. Germline V gives CDR1 MNHEY, CDR2 SMNVEV (reference sequence). J gave up 0 bases and V 6 bases, and 17 bases lay outside the gene matches. The CDR3 region is CASRYAVRASGRSYEQYF. In nucleotides, the CDR3 is TGTGCCAGCAGATATGCAGTTCGGGCTAGCGGACGCTCCTACGAGCAGTACTTC.